This T cell receptor beta chain was observed in a study of OX40 agonist ivuxolimab in advanced cancers. Overall study context: Partial responses were observed in three patients, of whom one had hepatocellular carcinoma and two had cutaneous melanoma.

TCRdb keeps only in-frame clones here, not all; method: immunoSEQ multiplex PCR. The sample shows 75,000 to 100,000 clones, about 83% of them seen only once. The germline CDR1 and CDR2 sequences are SGHNT and YYREEE (reference sequence). This CDR3 is built from 13 residues. V was cut by 0 bases and J by 7 bases, with 10 bases left in between. The source material was CD4+ or CD8+ T cells sorted from blood, sampled in a trial of the OX40 agonist ivuxolimab. V gene TRBV5-4 combines with J gene TRBJ1-1, with D unresolved. The sequence was collected from an adult with an advanced solid tumor such as melanoma, head and neck, liver or kidney cancer. The CDR3 nucleotides are TGTGCCAGCAGCTTGGTTGACACCCTTGAAGCTTTCTTT. It codes for CASSLVDTLEAFF. Full variable domain (rest looked up from reference TRBV5-4 and TRBJ1-1): ETGVTQSPTHLIKTRGQQVTLRCSSQSGHNTVSWYQQALGQGPQFIFQYYREEENGRGNFPPRFSGLQFPNYSSELNVNALELDDSALYLCASSLVDTLEAFFGQGTRLTVV.